Each of the 18 T cell receptor beta chains below was sequenced from the same sample in a study of blood T cell repertoires in COVID-19. Sequencing used immunoSEQ multiplex PCR; TCRdb keeps in-frame clones, though not all of them. In the table there are approximately 300,000 clones, around 81% of which are singletons. The sequenced sample was peripheral blood. The source of these receptors is a person in their 70s with COVID-19, enrolled during active disease.

The V and J genes are TRBV5-1 and TRBJ2-1; 8 nucleotides match TRBD1. J gave up 6 bases and V 4 bases, and 6 bases lay outside the gene matches. The CDR3 extends over 14 amino acids. Germline CDR1 reads SGHRS; CDR2 reads YFSETQ. The CDR3 region is CASSRTGMSNEQFF. In DNA, the CDR3 is TGCGCCAGCAGCCGGACAGGGATGAGCAATGAGCAGTTCTTC.

The chain has TRBV9 and TRBJ2-1, with D perhaps matching TRBD1 (6 bases). The CDR3 contains 17 residues. With 4 bases removed from V and 8 bases from J, the gap between germline ends came to 25 bases. CDR1 and CDR2 (germline): SGDLS, YYNGEE. The CDR3 loop reads CASSLRQGIDIGDEQFF. The CDR3 DNA reads as TGTGCCAGCAGCTTACGGCAGGGGATAGACATTGGAGATGAGCAGTTCTTC.

The chain carries TRBV6-5 and TRBJ2-5; unclear D gene. V lost 6 bases, J lost 5 bases, and 16 bases lay in between. The CDR3 consists of 14 residues. CDR1 is MNHEY and CDR2 is SVGAGI in the germline V gene. CDR3 DNA: TGTGCCAGCAGGGGCCGGAACCTTGCTGAGACCCAGTACTTC. Translated: CASRGRNLAETQYF.

This clone was seen more than once but under ten times. This sequence joins TRBV10-1 and TRBJ2-2; 8 bases fit TRBD2. V lost 5 bases, J lost 5 bases, and 28 bases stayed unmatched. The length of the CDR3 is 22 residues. CDR1 and CDR2 from the germline V gene are WNHNN and SYGVQD (reference sequence). The CDR3 spells CASSRPRGGIIGLPARTGELFF. The CDR3 DNA reads as TGCGCCAGCAGTCGGCCCCGGGGGGGGATTATTGGCCTACCCGCGAGGACCGGGGAGCTGTTTTTT.

CDR3 in DNA: TGTGCCAGCTACAGGGGGCTCTCCTATAATTCACCCCTCCACTTT. The encoded protein is CASYRGLSYNSPLHF. V is TRBV2 and J is TRBJ1-6; 9 nucleotides agree with TRBD1. CDR3 length: 15 residues. The J segment lost 0 bases and the V segment lost 8 bases, leaving 2 bases of the junction unmatched. CDR1 is SNHLY, CDR2 FYNNEI, per germline. Looking up the rest from reference TRBV2 and TRBJ1-6 gives the full variable domain: EPEVTQTPSHQVTQMGQEVILRCVPISNHLYFYWYRQILGQKVEFLVSFYNNEISEKSEIFDDQFSVERPDGSNFTLKIRSTKLEDSAMYFCASYRGLSYNSPLHFGNGTRLTVT.

Concerning this clone itself: The CDR3 does not close with the conserved phenylalanine or tryptophan, likely indicating a read error. It is unclear where the CDR3 begins or ends on the DNA, so no DNA is shown, and the CDR3 is as TCRdb lists it. The V and J genes are TRBV7-3 and TRBJ2-7; the D call of TRBD2 is as the table states it, not checked on the DNA. Counting both end residues, the CDR3 totals 8 amino acids. Germline V gene lookup returns CDR1 SGHTA and CDR2 FQGTGA. The CDR3 reads CASSSSPP.

The chain is built from TRBV3-1 (or the pseudogene TRBV3-2) and TRBJ2-1; a possible D gene is TRBD2 (5 bases). V was trimmed by 1 base and J by 6 bases, leaving 13 bases between them. This CDR3 region has 15 residues. The germline V gene has CDR1 LGHDT and CDR2 YNNKEL (reference sequence). The CDR3 is CASSQGNTGGNEQFF. The CDR3 bases are TGTGCCAGCAGCCAAGGCAACACCGGAGGCAATGAGCAGTTCTTC.

A single count supports this clone. The chain has TRBV18 and TRBJ2-4; TRBD2 is a possible D gene (6 bases). Germline V gives CDR1 KGHSH, CDR2 LQKENI. Trimming shortened V by 5 bases and J by 2 bases, and 16 bases separated the two germline ends. The CDR3 covers 16 residues. The CDR3 region is CASSARDLGSKNIQYF. Here the CDR3 DNA reads TGTGCCAGCTCAGCCCGGGACTTGGGTTCCAAAAACATTCAGTACTTC. Looking up the rest from reference TRBV18 and TRBJ2-4 gives the full variable domain: NAGVMQNPRHLVRRRGQEARLRCSPMKGHSHVYWYRQLPEEGLKFMVYLQKENIIDESGMPKERFSAEFPKEGPSILRIQQVVRGDSAAYFCASSARDLGSKNIQYFGAGTRLSVL.

V usage is TRBV4-3 and J usage is TRBJ2-7, with TRBD2 matching over 15 bases. Germline values: CDR1 LGHNA, CDR2 YSLEER. The length of the CDR3 is 19 residues. Losses at the gene ends were 4 bases for V and 5 bases for J; bases not matched to a gene: 15. CDR3 coding DNA: TGCGCCAGCAGCCTAATACATGGACTAGCGGGAGGGCCAGGGAACGAGCAGTACTTC. It yields the protein CASSLIHGLAGGPGNEQYF.

This clone is a singleton in its sample. The rearrangement uses TRBV5-1 and TRBJ2-7; maybe TRBD2 (6 bases). Trimming stripped 4 bases from V and 2 bases from J, with 13 bases between. This CDR3 comprises 14 residues. Germline CDR1 SGHRS, CDR2 YFSETQ. CDR3 nucleotide sequence: TGCGCCAGCAGCACCAGACTAGGTGCCTACGAGCAGTACTTC. This encodes CASSTRLGAYEQYF.

The CDR3: CAISAVTGQPKNYGYTF. The CDR3 DNA follows: TGTGCCATCAGTGCCGTTACCGGACAGCCGAAGAACTATGGCTACACCTTC. V is TRBV10-3 and J is TRBJ1-2; tentative D call: TRBD1 (6 bases). Germline assignment: CDR1 ENHRY and CDR2 SYGVKD. CDR3 size: 17 residues. Trimming shortened V by 4 bases and J by 2 bases, and 20 bases separated the two germline ends.

V gene TRBV10-3 combines with J gene TRBJ2-2; 10 bases line up with TRBD1. With V trimmed by 6 bases and J by 2 bases, 3 bases remained unmatched. CDR1 ENHRY and CDR2 SYGVKD come from the germline V gene. The CDR3 covers 15 residues. CDR3 residues: CAIRRDRGNTGELFF. CDR3 DNA: TGTGCCATCAGGAGGGACAGGGGTAACACCGGGGAGCTGTTTTTT.

The V call is TRBV11-3, the J call TRBJ2-5; 8 nucleotides agree with TRBD2. V trimming: 3 bases; J trimming: 3 bases; junction bases outside the gene matches: 9. The CDR3 covers 16 residues. CDR1 and CDR2 from the germline V gene are SGHNT and YENEEA. CDR3 loop: CASSFFRTSSEETQYF. For the CDR3, the DNA is TGTGCCAGCAGCTTCTTTAGGACTAGCTCGGAAGAGACCCAGTACTTC.

V usage is TRBV29-1 and J usage is TRBJ1-2, with TRBD1 matching 9 bases. The germline CDR1 and CDR2 sequences are SQVTM and ANQGSEA. V was pared by 2 bases and J by 4 bases, with 5 bases of the junction left unmatched. The CDR3 has 14 amino acids. The chain's CDR3 is CSVEITGGVYGYTF. In DNA, the CDR3 is TGCAGCGTTGAAATTACAGGGGGCGTCTATGGCTACACCTTC.

The count of this clone is one. The chain uses TRBV6-2 or TRBV6-3 and TRBJ2-7, with TRBD1 identical over 7 bases. Germline V lookup: CDR1 MNHEY, CDR2 SVGEGT. The ends lost 2 bases at V and 6 bases at J; junction bases unmatched: 4. CDR3 length: 13 residues. CDR3 residues: CASSYPPGGEQYF. The DNA of the CDR3 is TGTGCCAGCAGTTACCCCCCAGGGGGCGAGCAGTACTTC.

This chain joins TRBV19 and TRBJ2-6; unclear D gene. Germline assignment: CDR1 LNHDA and CDR2 SQIVND (reference sequence). This CDR3 comprises 15 residues. V was cut by 2 bases and J by 0 bases, with 5 bases left in between. The CDR3 protein is CASSISHSGANVLTF. DNA of the CDR3: TGTGCCAGTAGTATAAGCCACTCTGGGGCCAACGTCCTGACTTTC.

The rearrangement joins TRBV15 to TRBJ2-1; no clear D. The ends were cut back, 0 bases at V and 5 bases at J, with 5 bases in the middle. Germline V gives CDR1 LNHNV, CDR2 YYDKDF (reference sequence). The length of the CDR3 is 13 residues. This CDR3 reads CATSRDSDNEQFF. The CDR3 DNA reads TGTGCCACCAGCAGAGACAGTGACAATGAGCAGTTCTTC.

The chain recombines TRBV30 with TRBJ1-2; 8 bases are shared with TRBD1. Germline loops: CDR1 GTSNPN, CDR2 SVGIG (reference sequence). The CDR3 sequence is 13 residues long. Trimming removed 7 bases from V and 3 bases from J; junction bases left unmatched: 7. This CDR3 reads CALQQGADYGYTF. The CDR3 DNA is TGTGCCTTACAGCAGGGGGCGGACTATGGCTACACCTTC.